This T cell receptor (beta chain) was sequenced in a study of cytotoxic CD8 clonotypes in ibrutinib-treated CLL. Germline values: CDR1 MGHRA, CDR2 YSYEKL. With V trimmed by 0 bases and J by 2 bases, 9 bases remained unmatched. CDR3 length: 18 amino acids. TCRdb's table, derived via immunoSEQ multiplex PCR, lists solely in-frame clones and lacks some. Of nearly 300,000 clones in the sample, 70% to 80% were seen once. The chain joins TRBV4-1 to TRBJ2-3; 9 bases are a match to TRBD2. The source material was PBMCs, sampled at disease progression, from a patient treated with ibrutinib. The origin of this receptor is a human donor with chronic lymphocytic leukemia. This CDR3 is CASSQDQVLAGTTDTQYF. The CDR3 nucleotides are TGCGCCAGCAGCCAAGATCAAGTGCTAGCGGGGACCACAGATACGCAGTATTTT.